Sequencing of this T cell receptor (beta chain) was carried out in a study of long-term antiretroviral therapy in people with HIV. Broader study findings: Older ART regimens may have been in use when blood was drawn between about 2004 and 2018.

With survey level as its setting, the immunoSEQ assay was v3.0. The table came from immunoSEQ multiplex PCR; TCRdb's copy has only in-frame clones and leaves some out. Altogether 30,000 to 40,000 clones are present, around 79% being singletons, with the ten largest covering approximately 6.5%. Note on this clone: Its specificity is not known.

This clonotype was obtained from a man between 18 and 29 years old with HIV. The starting material was unsorted PBMCs, obtained 0.6 years after starting antiretroviral therapy.

The CDR3, as DNA: TGTGCCAGCAGCCCGACCCCGGGACTAGCATCCTACAATGAGCAGTTCTTC. As protein: CASSPTPGLASYNEQFF. This chain uses TRBV14 with TRBJ2-1; TRBD2 matches 9 bases. The CDR3 spans 17 residues. V was clipped by 4 bases and J by 1 base; unmatched bases: 8. Germline lookup yields CDR1 SGHDN and CDR2 FVKESK.